This paragraph covers one TCR beta chain sequence. Its target antigen remains unknown. Read data end 3 residues before the CDR3 end; the end is taken from the germline J gene. The source of the sample is a study of T cell clonality in common variable immunodeficiency (dated by TCRdb to about 2015). General study outcomes and caveats: Reportedly, TCRbeta sequences from CVID had fewer deletions and N-nucleotide insertions, and highly modified clones with 13 or more V deletions were absent from CVID. It was noted by the authors that sequencing of the repertoires of T cell subpopulations would be needed to clarify the cause of the increased clonality in CVID. Although equal DNA input was used, an average of approximately 82,000 unique sequences per sample was obtained for controls, compared with some 30,000 for CVID samples. Patient heterogeneity within the CVID cohort put limits on correlating repertoire features with clinical complications. Increased TCRbeta clonality was found in CVID subjects compared with healthy controls (t-test p = 0.018), with the increase being most characteristic of about a third of subjects. CVID subjects shared fewer TCRbeta clones with each other than healthy controls did (p < 0.0001).

Standard criteria, namely reduction of serum IgG, IgA and/or IgM below the normal range together with specific antibody deficiency, were applied for the diagnosis of CVID. A total of 44 subjects (approximately 15 female and 30 or so male; age range roughly 8 to 70 years, mean age around 39) were included in the CVID group. Most of the CVID patients and most of the healthy controls were of Caucasian heritage. At the time of study participation, every CVID subject had been on replacement immunoglobulin therapy for at least one year. When blood was collected, none of the CVID subjects were ill or on immunomodulatory or immunosuppressive medication. Heparinized peripheral whole blood samples of about 5 to 9 ml were collected from each donor. Genomic DNA from adults with common variable immune deficiency (CVID) and from healthy adult controls was used for sequencing of TCRbeta CDR3 repertoires. To isolate peripheral blood mononuclear cells, diluted blood was subjected to density centrifugation over Hypaque 1077 or Ficoll-Paque. Genomic DNA was extracted from unsorted mononuclear cells by Qiagen column purification or by a centrifugation-based method.

Including cysteine and phenylalanine, the CDR3 has 15 amino acids. The DNA covers only part of the CDR3, 36 bases in frame from base 1. CDR1 is given as SGHTA and CDR2 as FQGNSA, both from the germline V gene. V trim: 5 bases; J trim: 8 bases; unmatched bases: 10. For sequencing input, CVID and control samples contributed equivalent amounts of genomic DNA. For every sample, a 60 bp segment covering the rearranged TCRbeta CDR3 region was amplified and then sequenced. The immunoSEQ assay, a bias-corrected multiplex PCR with high-throughput sequencing, was employed for TCRbeta amplification. The published analysis was carried out like this. Every unique nucleotide sequence was considered a clone and was annotated with V, D and J genes, copy number and frequency. Sequences were labeled productive if in frame, and non-productive if out of frame or containing stop codons. As previously described, clonality was calculated on the basis of Shannon's entropy. The predicted amino acid sequences of productive clones were used to derive mean CDR3 Kyte-Doolittle hydropathy. Using the R hclust function, scaled V gene usage was clustered hierarchically with Manhattan distance and complete linkage. Sharing of clones by CDR3 amino acid sequence was evaluated by resampling 12 repertoires per group over 100 rounds. The repertoires were searched for approximately 72 published EBV-specific TCRbeta sequences and 245 published CMV-specific TCRbeta sequences. A couple of CVID samples yielding fewer than 10,000 sequences were excluded from analysis, leaving some 40 CVID repertoires. TCRdb mirrors the immuneACCESS table, restricted to in-frame sequences. Some clones are absent from its copies; in checked studies, under half trace to an unresolved V gene, and the reason for the others is unknown. That table gives V, J and clone size, and the DNA gave D and trimming. For this sample, around 28,000 clones appear and none is a singleton. The ten largest clones capture 29% of the sample.

Recombination connected TRBV7-2 to TRBJ2-1, and TRBD2 matches 9 of the central bases. Material for sequencing was peripheral blood mononuclear cells. The receptor comes from a human donor with common variable immunodeficiency. The part of the CDR3 DNA that was read is TGTGCCAGCAGCACCGACAGCGGGGGGTTCGATGAG. It specifies CASSTDSGGFDE. The whole CDR3 region reads CASSTDSGGFDEQFF.